This TCR beta chain was found in a study of cytomegalovirus exposure and HLA in healthy donors. Background on the study: The approximately 120 validation repertoires and the approximately 630 first-cohort repertoires shared a platform, a later analysis reported. Whole-study results and caveats: Cytomegalovirus-associated status was assigned to 150 or so TCR beta chains.

Assay: immunoSEQ multiplex PCR; the TCRdb copy retains only in-frame clones and omits some. Among about 180,000 clones listed, just under 90% were seen once. The CDR3 consists of 15 residues. V lost 0 bases and J lost 3; bases outside the gene matches: 4. Germline assignment: CDR1 SGHVS and CDR2 FQNEAQ. As to this clone: Its antigen is undetermined.

The sequenced sample was PBMCs. The chain is built from TRBV7-8 and TRBJ2-7, with 8 bases that match TRBD2. This receptor was obtained from a woman in her thirties in good health and CMV-seronegative. The DNA for the CDR3 is TGTGCCAGCAGCTTAGCTCCTAGCGGGTTCTACGAGCAGTACTTC. It yields the protein CASSLAPSGFYEQYF. Together with reference TRBV7-8 and TRBJ2-7, the CDR3 gives the full variable domain: GAGVSQSPRYKVAKRGQDVALRCDPISGHVSLFWYQQALGQGPEFLTYFQNEAQLDKSGLPSDRFFAERPEGSVSTLKIQRTQQEDSAVYLCASSLAPSGFYEQYFGPGTRLTVT.